Shown below are 25 T cell receptor beta chains from a single sample sequenced in a study of CD4 T cells in relation to SARS-CoV-2 and coronaviruses. Sequenced by immunoSEQ multiplex PCR; TCRdb stores in-frame clones only, minus some. The repertoire has about 36,000 clones, roughly 82% of them found once; the top ten carry approximately 20%. Antigen specificity for these receptors is unknown. The sequenced sample was memory CD4+ T cells from PBMCs, cultured in vitro. All receptors come from an adult with COVID-19.

The rearrangement links TRBV5-1 to TRBJ2-7; 9 nucleotides agree with TRBD1. Germline V gene sequence: CDR1 SGHRS, CDR2 YFSETQ. V shed 4 bases, J shed 5 bases, and the junction held 1 base outside the gene matches. The CDR3 is 12 amino acids. CDR3 sequence reads: CASSRDRDEQYF. For the CDR3, the DNA is TGCGCCAGCAGCAGGGACAGGGACGAGCAGTACTTC.

In its sample, this clone was seen a few times. This chain links TRBV25-1 with TRBJ1-1, with a possible D match to TRBD1 (5 bases). The V end was cut by 7 bases, the J end by 4 bases, with 16 bases between. This CDR3 has 14 residues. Germline V lookup: CDR1 MGHDK, CDR2 SYGVNS. CDR3 in amino acids: CASTSVGTRTEAFF. Written as DNA, the CDR3 is TGTGCCAGCACCTCGGTAGGGACCCGCACTGAAGCTTTCTTT.

J is TRBJ2-7 and V is TRBV4-3; D remains ambiguous. This CDR3 has 16 amino acids. Germline lookup yields CDR1 LGHNA and CDR2 YSLEER. V was clipped by 3 bases and J by 3 bases, with 18 bases between them. The CDR3: CASSHNPTAEIYEQYF. CDR3 nucleotides: TGCGCCAGCAGCCATAACCCTACGGCGGAAATCTACGAGCAGTACTTC.

This chain links TRBV7-6 with TRBJ2-7, with a possible D match to TRBD2 (7 bases). CDR1 and CDR2 (germline): SGHVS, FNYEAQ. This CDR3 contains 17 residues. V lost 5 bases and J lost 4, with 24 bases in between. In DNA form, the CDR3 reads TGTGCCAGCAGCCAAAGGGCCGGGGGGCCAAACCTATACGAGCAGTACTTC. This gives the protein CASSQRAGGPNLYEQYF. The full variable domain, in which reference TRBV7-6 and TRBJ2-7 provide the parts outside the CDR3, is GAGVSQSPRYKVTKRGQDVALRCDPISGHVSLYWYRQALGQGPEFLTYFNYEAQQDKSGLPNDRFSAERPEGSISTLTIQRTEQRDSAMYRCASSQRAGGPNLYEQYFGPGTRLTVT.

J is TRBJ2-1 and V is TRBV30; 7 bases fit TRBD1. The CDR3 sequence is 14 residues long. The germline V gene encodes CDR1 GTSNPN and CDR2 SVGIG (reference sequence). V lost 4 bases to trimming and J lost 3 bases; unmatched junction nucleotides: 6. The CDR3 spells CAWTPRGSYNEQFF. The DNA for the CDR3 is TGTGCCTGGACCCCCAGGGGGAGCTACAATGAGCAGTTCTTC.

This clone was seen more than once but under ten times. The gene calls are TRBV4-2 and TRBJ2-6; 8 bases line up with TRBD1. V shed 0 bases and J 2 bases; nucleotides not matched to a gene: 0. Germline values: CDR1 LGHNA, CDR2 YNFKEQ. This CDR3 is built from 16 residues. This CDR3 reads CASSQEQGAGANVLTF. CDR3 coding DNA: TGTGCCAGCAGCCAAGAACAGGGGGCTGGGGCCAACGTCCTGACTTTC.

The genes are TRBV5-1 and TRBJ1-1, with a possible D match to TRBD1 (5 bases). The CDR3 has 14 amino acids. The germline V gene encodes CDR1 SGHRS and CDR2 YFSETQ. V lost 0 bases and J 7 bases, leaving 13 bases between the germline ends. The CDR3 DNA follows: TGCGCCAGCAGCTTGGGGGGACTACTAAATGAAGCTTTCTTT. This gives the protein CASSLGGLLNEAFF.

The rearrangement uses TRBV4-2 and TRBJ2-1; TRBD2 agrees at 12 bases. Germline CDR1 is LGHNA and CDR2 is YNFKEQ. The CDR3 covers 15 residues. V gave up 4 bases and J gave up 5 bases; unmatched junction bases: 3. The CDR3 DNA follows: TGTGCCAGCAGCCGAAGACTAGCGGGAGACAATGAGCAGTTCTTC. Amino acids: CASSRRLAGDNEQFF.

V gene TRBV9 combines with J gene TRBJ2-6; D is uncertain. Germline-derived CDR1 and CDR2 are SGDLS and YYNGEE. The V end lost 1 base, the J end lost 0 bases, and 2 bases lay between the germline ends. This CDR3 comprises 14 residues. Here the CDR3 reads CASSVSSGANVLTF. In DNA, the CDR3 is TGTGCCAGCAGCGTAAGCTCTGGGGCCAACGTCCTGACTTTC.

V is TRBV7-8 and J is TRBJ2-5; D gene unclear. There are 14 residues in the CDR3. Germline V gene lookup returns CDR1 SGHVS and CDR2 FQNEAQ. V lost 5 bases, J lost 1 base, and 11 bases lay in between. The CDR3 protein is CASSLLAVQETQYF. For the CDR3, the DNA is TGTGCCAGCAGCCTATTGGCGGTCCAAGAGACCCAGTACTTC. The full variable domain, completed using reference TRBV7-8 and TRBJ2-5, is GAGVSQSPRYKVAKRGQDVALRCDPISGHVSLFWYQQALGQGPEFLTYFQNEAQLDKSGLPSDRFFAERPEGSVSTLKIQRTQQEDSAVYLCASSLLAVQETQYFGPGTRLLVL.

V gene TRBV20-1 combines with J gene TRBJ2-7; D ambiguous. V lost 6 bases and J 7 bases, leaving 10 bases between the germline ends. CDR1 and CDR2 (germline): DFQATT, SNEGSKA (reference sequence). The CDR3 sequence is 10 residues long. This chain's CDR3 is CSAKTEEQYF. CDR3 in DNA: TGCAGTGCCAAAACCGAAGAGCAGTACTTC.

This clone has more than one count but fewer than ten. J is TRBJ2-1 and V is TRBV7-3, with 7 bases lining up with TRBD2. J lost 5 bases, V lost 0 bases, and 4 bases had no gene match. This CDR3 is 15 amino acids long. Germline V gene data show CDR1 as SGHTA and CDR2 as FQGTGA. The CDR3, as DNA: TGTGCCAGCAGCTTAACGGGGGGGATTGACAATGAGCAGTTCTTC. Residues: CASSLTGGIDNEQFF. The variable domain in full, completed from reference TRBV7-3 and TRBJ2-1, reads GAGVSQTPSNKVTEKGKYVELRCDPISGHTALYWYRQSLGQGPEFLIYFQGTGAADDSGLPNDRFFAVRPEGSVSTLKIQRTERGDSAVYLCASSLTGGIDNEQFFGPGTRLTVL.

Judged by abundance, this clone is medium-sized. The chain combines TRBV28 with TRBJ2-5; 10 bases match TRBD2. CDR3 length: 17 residues. Trimming cost V 3 bases and J 2 bases; bases outside gene matches: 9. Germline CDR1 is MDHEN and CDR2 is SYDVKM. The CDR3: CASSLSSGRGRQETQYF. As DNA, the CDR3 is TGTGCCAGCAGTTTGTCTAGCGGGAGAGGCCGGCAAGAGACCCAGTACTTC.

The genes are TRBV7-3 and TRBJ2-5; 11 positions match TRBD2. Germline V CDR1 and CDR2: SGHTA, FQGTGA. There are 14 residues in the CDR3. With V trimmed by 5 bases and J by 4 bases, 3 bases remained unmatched. CDR3 protein: CASSPGLAGETQYF. The CDR3 DNA reads as TGTGCCAGCAGCCCCGGACTAGCGGGAGAGACCCAGTACTTC.

CDR3 in DNA: TGTGCCAGCAGCTCGATGGGGGGTAGCACAGATACGCAGTATTTT. This encodes CASSSMGGSTDTQYF. V usage is TRBV7-6 and J usage is TRBJ2-3, with a tentative D call TRBD2 (6 bases). Trimming shortened V by 4 bases and J by 0 bases, and 11 bases separated the two germline ends. The germline gives CDR1 SGHVS, CDR2 FNYEAQ. The CDR3 is made up of 15 amino acids.

V usage is TRBV7-8 and J usage is TRBJ1-2; 12 bases line up with TRBD1. Germline V CDR1 and CDR2: SGHVS, FQNEAQ. This CDR3 region has 14 residues. Trimming at V came to 5 bases and at J to 7 bases, leaving 5 bases not matched to a gene. The CDR3 loop reads CASSPRDRGLGYTF. The CDR3 DNA reads as TGTGCCAGCAGCCCCCGGGACAGGGGGCTTGGCTACACCTTC.

This chain connects TRBV27 to TRBJ1-6; TRBD1 matches at 8 bases. The CDR3 covers 16 residues. Trimming removed 6 bases from V and 7 bases from J; junction bases left unmatched: 11. Germline CDR1 and CDR2: MNHEY and SMNVEV (reference sequence). The CDR3 loop reads CASRTRQGLRNSPLHF. As DNA, the CDR3 is TGTGCCAGCAGAACGAGACAGGGGTTGAGAAATTCACCCCTCCACTTT.

The count of this clone is one. This chain connects TRBV2 to TRBJ2-5, with D possibly TRBD1 on 5 matching bases. V gave up 2 bases and J gave up 7 bases, with 17 bases separating them. Germline CDR1 reads SNHLY; CDR2 reads FYNNEI. This CDR3 is 15 amino acids long. CDR3 sequence: CASSESPGPDATQYF. The DNA for the CDR3 is TGTGCCAGCAGTGAATCCCCAGGGCCCGATGCGACCCAGTACTTC.

The CDR3: CATGQQETQYF. The CDR3 DNA reads TGTGCCACGGGGCAGCAAGAGACCCAGTACTTC. The V and J genes are TRBV30 and TRBJ2-5; D possibly matches TRBD1 or TRBD2 (5 bases each). Trimming cost V 8 bases and J 2 bases, with 9 bases left between them. The CDR3 covers 11 residues. Germline V gene data show CDR1 as GTSNPN and CDR2 as SVGIG (reference sequence).

This chain connects TRBV7-9 to TRBJ2-1, with 12 bases identical to TRBD2. CDR3 length: 16 residues. CDR1 is SEHNR and CDR2 is FQNEAQ in the germline V gene (reference sequence). V gave up 3 bases and J gave up 8 bases; unmatched junction bases: 8. CDR3 sequence reads: CASSFFLAGGPDEQFF. The CDR3 DNA sequence: TGTGCCAGCAGCTTTTTTCTAGCGGGAGGGCCGGATGAGCAGTTCTTC.

This chain uses TRBV5-5 with TRBJ2-3, with a possible D match to TRBD2 (5 bases). Trimming removed 6 bases from V and 0 bases from J, with 8 bases in between. The CDR3 length is 13 residues. CDR1 is SGHKS and CDR2 is YYEKEE in the germline V gene (reference sequence). For the CDR3, the DNA is TGTGCCAGCATCCGAGGGAGCACAGATACGCAGTATTTT. It encodes CASIRGSTDTQYF.

This rearrangement joins TRBV13 to TRBJ2-1, with 10 bases identical to TRBD2. The germline gives CDR1 PRHDT, CDR2 FYEKMQ (reference sequence). The ends lost 5 bases at V and 3 bases at J; junction bases unmatched: 13. The CDR3 spans 18 residues. The CDR3 reads CASSQYLAGDRDYNEQFF. The DNA for the CDR3 is TGTGCCAGCAGCCAATATCTAGCGGGAGATCGAGACTACAATGAGCAGTTCTTC.

V is TRBV19 and J is TRBJ2-7; TRBD2 matches 13 bases. V was pared by 4 bases and J by 2 bases, with 5 bases of the junction left unmatched. The germline V gene has CDR1 LNHDA and CDR2 SQIVND (reference sequence). The CDR3 sequence is 16 residues long. The CDR3 is CASSTGTSGITYEQYF. As DNA, the CDR3 is TGTGCCAGTAGTACCGGGACTAGCGGGATTACCTACGAGCAGTACTTC.

J is TRBJ2-3 and V is TRBV7-9, with D unclear. The CDR3 has 15 residues. The germline V and J ends were trimmed by 1 base and 3 bases, with 11 bases remaining between them. The germline CDR1 and CDR2 sequences are SEHNR and FQNEAQ (reference sequence). The CDR3 DNA reads as TGTGCCAGCAGCTTAGTACAGTTGGTAACAGATACGCAGTATTTT. It encodes CASSLVQLVTDTQYF.

The chain is built from TRBV28 and TRBJ2-2; possibly TRBD1 for D (6 bases). The germline CDR1 and CDR2 sequences are MDHEN and SYDVKM. The ends were cut back, 7 bases at V and 5 bases at J, with 17 bases in the middle. This CDR3 spans 15 amino acids. CDR3 sequence (DNA): TGTGCCAGCACCAGAAACAGGGCGGTTACCGGGGAGCTGTTTTTT. Amino acid sequence: CASTRNRAVTGELFF.